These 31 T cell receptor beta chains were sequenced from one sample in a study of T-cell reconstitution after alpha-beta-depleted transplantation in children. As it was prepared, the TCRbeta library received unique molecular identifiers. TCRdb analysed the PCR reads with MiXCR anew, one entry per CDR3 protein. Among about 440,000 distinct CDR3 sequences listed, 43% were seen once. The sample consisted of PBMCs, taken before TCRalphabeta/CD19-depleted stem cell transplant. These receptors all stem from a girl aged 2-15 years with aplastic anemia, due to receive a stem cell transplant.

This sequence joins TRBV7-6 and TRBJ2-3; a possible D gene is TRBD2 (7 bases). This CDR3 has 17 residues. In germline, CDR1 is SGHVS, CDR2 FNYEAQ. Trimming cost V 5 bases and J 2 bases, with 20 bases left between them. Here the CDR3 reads CASSRMVRGAPTDTQYF. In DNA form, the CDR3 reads TGTGCCAGCAGCAGAATGGTTCGGGGGGCACCCACAGATACGCAGTATTTT.

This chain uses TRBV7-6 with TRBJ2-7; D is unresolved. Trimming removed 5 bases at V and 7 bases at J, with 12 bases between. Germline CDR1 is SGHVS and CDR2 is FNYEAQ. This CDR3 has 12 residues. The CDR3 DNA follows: TGTGCCAGCAGCACAACCCGTGGGGAGCAGTACTTC. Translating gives CASSTTRGEQYF. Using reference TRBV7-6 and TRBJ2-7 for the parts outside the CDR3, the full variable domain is GAGVSQSPRYKVTKRGQDVALRCDPISGHVSLYWYRQALGQGPEFLTYFNYEAQQDKSGLPNDRFSAERPEGSISTLTIQRTEQRDSAMYRCASSTTRGEQYFGPGTRLTVT.

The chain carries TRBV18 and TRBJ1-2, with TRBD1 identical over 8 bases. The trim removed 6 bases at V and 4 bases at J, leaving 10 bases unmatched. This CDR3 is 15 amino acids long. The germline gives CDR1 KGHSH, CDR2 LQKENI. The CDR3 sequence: CASSPRRGQGYGYTF. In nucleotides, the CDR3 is TGTGCCAGCTCCCCCCGCAGGGGGCAAGGCTATGGCTACACCTTC.

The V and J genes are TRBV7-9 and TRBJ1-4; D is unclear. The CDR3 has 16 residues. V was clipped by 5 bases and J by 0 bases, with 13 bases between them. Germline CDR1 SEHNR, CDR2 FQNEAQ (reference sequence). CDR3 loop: CASSPRILATNEKLFF. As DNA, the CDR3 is TGTGCCAGCAGCCCCCGAATACTTGCAACTAATGAAAAACTGTTTTTT. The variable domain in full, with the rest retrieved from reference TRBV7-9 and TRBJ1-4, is DTGVSQNPRHKITKRGQNVTFRCDPISEHNRLYWYRQTLGQGPEFLTYFQNEAQLEKSRLLSDRFSAERPKGSFSTLEIQRTEQGDSAMYLCASSPRILATNEKLFFGSGTQLSVL.

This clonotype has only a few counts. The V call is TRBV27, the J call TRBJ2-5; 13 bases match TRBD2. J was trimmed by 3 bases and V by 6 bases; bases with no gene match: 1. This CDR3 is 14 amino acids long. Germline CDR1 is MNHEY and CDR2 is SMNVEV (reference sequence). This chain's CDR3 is CASRGLAGEETQYF. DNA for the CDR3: TGTGCCAGCAGAGGACTAGCGGGAGAAGAGACCCAGTACTTC.

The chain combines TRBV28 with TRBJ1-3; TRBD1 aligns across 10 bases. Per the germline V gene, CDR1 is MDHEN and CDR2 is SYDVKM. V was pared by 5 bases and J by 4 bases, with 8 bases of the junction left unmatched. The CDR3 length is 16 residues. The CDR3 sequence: CASSLATGQGGNTIYF. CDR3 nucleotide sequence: TGTGCCAGCAGTCTGGCGACGGGACAGGGGGGAAACACCATATATTTT.

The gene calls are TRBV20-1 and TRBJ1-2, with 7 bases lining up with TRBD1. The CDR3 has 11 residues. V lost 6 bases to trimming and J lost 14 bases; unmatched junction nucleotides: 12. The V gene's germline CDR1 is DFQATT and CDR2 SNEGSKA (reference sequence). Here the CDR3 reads CSAAAGQLETF. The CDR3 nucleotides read TGCAGTGCGGCCGCGGGACAGTTAGAAACCTTC.

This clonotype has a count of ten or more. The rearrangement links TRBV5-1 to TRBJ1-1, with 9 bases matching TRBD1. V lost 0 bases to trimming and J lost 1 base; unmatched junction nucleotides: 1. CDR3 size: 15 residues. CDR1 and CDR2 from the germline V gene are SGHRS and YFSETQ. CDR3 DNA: TGCGCCAGCAGCTTGGGGACAGGGGCGAACACTGAAGCTTTCTTT. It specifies CASSLGTGANTEAFF.

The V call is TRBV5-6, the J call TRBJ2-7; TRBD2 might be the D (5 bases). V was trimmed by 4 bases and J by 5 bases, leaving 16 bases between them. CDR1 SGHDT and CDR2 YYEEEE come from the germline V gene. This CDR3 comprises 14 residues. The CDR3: CASSGGLSGDEQYF. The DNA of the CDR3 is TGTGCCAGCAGCGGTGGACTGTCCGGGGACGAGCAGTACTTC.

The CDR3 protein is CSVESYNEQFF. CDR3 coding DNA: TGCAGCGTTGAGAGTTACAATGAGCAGTTCTTC. The J gene is TRBJ2-1, the V gene TRBV29-1; D not resolved. CDR1 SQVTM and CDR2 ANQGSEA come from the germline V gene. CDR3 length: 11 amino acids. V lost 3 bases to trimming and J lost 4 bases, with 4 bases between them.

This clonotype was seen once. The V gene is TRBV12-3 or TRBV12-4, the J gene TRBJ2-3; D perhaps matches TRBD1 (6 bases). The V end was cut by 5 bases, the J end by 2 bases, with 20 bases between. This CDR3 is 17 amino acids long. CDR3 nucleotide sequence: TGTGCCAGCAGTCCCCGGGACACCCGATATTTCACAGATACGCAGTATTTT. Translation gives CASSPRDTRYFTDTQYF.

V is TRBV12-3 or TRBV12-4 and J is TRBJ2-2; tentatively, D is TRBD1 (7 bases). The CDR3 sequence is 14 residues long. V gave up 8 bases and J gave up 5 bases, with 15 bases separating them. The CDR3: CASLGGAGTGELFF. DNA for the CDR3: TGTGCCAGCCTAGGGGGCGCGGGAACCGGGGAGCTGTTTTTT.

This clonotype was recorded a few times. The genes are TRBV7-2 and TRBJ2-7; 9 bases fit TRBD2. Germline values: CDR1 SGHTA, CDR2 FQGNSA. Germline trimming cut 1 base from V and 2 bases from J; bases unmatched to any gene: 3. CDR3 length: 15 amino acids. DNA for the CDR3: TGTGCCAGCAGCTTAGGCGGGGGGGGCCCCTACGAGCAGTACTTC. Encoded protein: CASSLGGGGPYEQYF.

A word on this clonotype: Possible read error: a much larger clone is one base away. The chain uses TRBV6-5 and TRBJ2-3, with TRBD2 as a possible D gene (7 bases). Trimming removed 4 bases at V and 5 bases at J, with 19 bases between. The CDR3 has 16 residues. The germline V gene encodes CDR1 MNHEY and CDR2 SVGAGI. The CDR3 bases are TGTGCCAGCAGTTCCCCTAGGGGGAGGGCCTTAGATACGCAGTATTTT. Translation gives CASSSPRGRALDTQYF.

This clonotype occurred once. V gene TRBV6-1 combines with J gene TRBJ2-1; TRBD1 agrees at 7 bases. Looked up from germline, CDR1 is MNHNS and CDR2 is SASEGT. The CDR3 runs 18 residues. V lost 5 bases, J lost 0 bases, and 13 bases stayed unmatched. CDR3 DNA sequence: TGTGCCAGCAGTCAAATTTTCACAGGGGACAACTCCTACAATGAGCAGTTCTTC. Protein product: CASSQIFTGDNSYNEQFF.

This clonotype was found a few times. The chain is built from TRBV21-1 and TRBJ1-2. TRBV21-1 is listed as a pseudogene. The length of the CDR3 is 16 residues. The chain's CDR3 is CASSKYVGLSNYGYTF. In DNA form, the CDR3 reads TGTGCCAGCAGCAAATACGTCGGACTCTCAAACTATGGCTACACCTTC.

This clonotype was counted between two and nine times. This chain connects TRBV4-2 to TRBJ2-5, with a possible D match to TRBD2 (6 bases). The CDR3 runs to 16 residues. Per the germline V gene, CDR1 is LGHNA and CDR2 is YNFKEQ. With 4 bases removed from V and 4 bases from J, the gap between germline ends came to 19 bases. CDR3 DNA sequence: TGTGCCAGCAGCCTTATTGGGGGGAATGTTCCAGAGACCCAGTACTTC. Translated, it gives CASSLIGGNVPETQYF.

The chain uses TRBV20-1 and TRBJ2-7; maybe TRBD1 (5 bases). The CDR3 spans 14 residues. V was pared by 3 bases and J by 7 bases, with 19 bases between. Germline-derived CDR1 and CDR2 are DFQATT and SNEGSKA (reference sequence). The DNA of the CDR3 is TGCAGTGCTAGCCCGAGTGGGGCCCCCCAGGAGCAGTACTTC. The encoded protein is CSASPSGAPQEQYF.

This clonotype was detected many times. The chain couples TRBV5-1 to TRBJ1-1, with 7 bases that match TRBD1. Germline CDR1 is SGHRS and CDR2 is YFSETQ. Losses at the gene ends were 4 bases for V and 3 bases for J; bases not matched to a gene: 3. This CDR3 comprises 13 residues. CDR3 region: CASSADRDTEAFF. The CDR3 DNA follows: TGCGCCAGCAGCGCCGACAGGGACACTGAAGCTTTCTTT.

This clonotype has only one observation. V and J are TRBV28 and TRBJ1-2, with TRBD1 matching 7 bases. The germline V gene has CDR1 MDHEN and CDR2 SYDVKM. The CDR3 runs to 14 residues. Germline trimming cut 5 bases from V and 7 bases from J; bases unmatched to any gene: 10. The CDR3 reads CASSTQGQTIGYTF. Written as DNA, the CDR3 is TGTGCCAGCAGTACCCAGGGACAGACCATTGGCTACACCTTC.

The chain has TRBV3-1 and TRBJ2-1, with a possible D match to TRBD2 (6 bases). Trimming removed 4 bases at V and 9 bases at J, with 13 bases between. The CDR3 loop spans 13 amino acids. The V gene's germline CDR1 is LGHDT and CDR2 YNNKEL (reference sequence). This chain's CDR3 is CASSPGLPGEQFF. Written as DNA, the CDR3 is TGTGCCAGCAGCCCGGGACTGCCGGGTGAGCAGTTCTTC.

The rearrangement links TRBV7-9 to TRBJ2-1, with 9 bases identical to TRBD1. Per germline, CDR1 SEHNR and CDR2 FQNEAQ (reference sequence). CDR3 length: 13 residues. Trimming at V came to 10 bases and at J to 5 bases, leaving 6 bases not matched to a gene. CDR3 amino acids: CATQGATHNEQFF. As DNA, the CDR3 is TGTGCCACACAGGGGGCAACCCACAATGAGCAGTTCTTC.

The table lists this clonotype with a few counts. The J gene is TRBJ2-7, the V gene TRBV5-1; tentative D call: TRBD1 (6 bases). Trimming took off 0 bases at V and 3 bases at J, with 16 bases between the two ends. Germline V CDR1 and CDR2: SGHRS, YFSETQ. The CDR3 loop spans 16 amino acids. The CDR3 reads CASSLGAGTRGYEQYF. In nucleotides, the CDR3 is TGCGCCAGCAGCTTGGGGGCCGGAACCAGGGGCTACGAGCAGTACTTC.

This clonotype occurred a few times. CDR3 in DNA: TGTGCCAGCAGCTTATTTCTAGCGGGAGCCACCCAGACGGACAATGAGCAGTTCTTC. Its translation is CASSLFLAGATQTDNEQFF. This chain links TRBV5-6 with TRBJ2-1; 10 nucleotides line up with TRBD2. There are 19 residues in the CDR3. The germline CDR1 and CDR2 sequences are SGHDT and YYEEEE. V lost 2 bases and J lost 5; bases outside the gene matches: 16. The full variable domain, rest sourced from reference TRBV5-6 and TRBJ2-1, is DAGVTQSPTHLIKTRGQQVTLRCSPKSGHDTVSWYQQALGQGPQFIFQYYEEEERQRGNFPDRFSGHQFPNYSSELNVNALLLGDSALYLCASSLFLAGATQTDNEQFFGPGTRLTVL.

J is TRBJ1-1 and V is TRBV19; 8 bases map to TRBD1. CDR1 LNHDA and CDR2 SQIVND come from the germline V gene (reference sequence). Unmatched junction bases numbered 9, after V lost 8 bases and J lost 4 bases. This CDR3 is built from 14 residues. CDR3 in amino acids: CASALTGAGTEAFF. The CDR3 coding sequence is TGTGCCAGTGCTCTGACAGGGGCCGGCACTGAAGCTTTCTTT. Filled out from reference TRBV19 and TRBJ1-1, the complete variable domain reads DGGITQSPKYLFRKEGQNVTLSCEQNLNHDAMYWYRQDPGQGLRLIYYSQIVNDFQKGDIAEGYSVSREKKESFPLTVTSAQKNPTAFYLCASALTGAGTEAFFGQGTRLTVV.

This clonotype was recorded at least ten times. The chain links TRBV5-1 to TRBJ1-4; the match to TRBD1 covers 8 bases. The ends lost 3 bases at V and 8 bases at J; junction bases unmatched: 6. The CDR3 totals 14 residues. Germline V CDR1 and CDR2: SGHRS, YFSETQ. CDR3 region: CASSYGQGPEKLFF. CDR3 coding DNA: TGCGCCAGCAGCTACGGACAGGGACCCGAAAAACTGTTTTTT. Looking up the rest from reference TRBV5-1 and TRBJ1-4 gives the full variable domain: KAGVTQTPRYLIKTRGQQVTLSCSPISGHRSVSWYQQTPGQGLQFLFEYFSETQRNKGNFPGRFSGRQFSNSRSEMNVSTLELGDSALYLCASSYGQGPEKLFFGSGTQLSVL.

CDR3 sequence reads: CASSLRRTEQETQYF. The DNA for the CDR3 is TGTGCCAGCTCACTCCGAAGGACAGAGCAAGAGACCCAGTACTTC. J is TRBJ2-5 and V is TRBV18, with D possibly matching TRBD1 (6 bases). V gave up 4 bases and J gave up 2 bases, with 14 bases separating them. Germline-derived CDR1 and CDR2 are KGHSH and LQKENI. The CDR3 runs to 15 residues.

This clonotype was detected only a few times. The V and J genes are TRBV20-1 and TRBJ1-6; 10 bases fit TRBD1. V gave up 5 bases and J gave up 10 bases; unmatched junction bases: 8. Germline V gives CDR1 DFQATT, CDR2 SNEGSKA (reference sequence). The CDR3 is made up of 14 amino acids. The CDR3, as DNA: TGCAGTGCTCCACCCGGGACAGGGGAATCACCCCTCCACTTT. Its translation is CSAPPGTGESPLHF.

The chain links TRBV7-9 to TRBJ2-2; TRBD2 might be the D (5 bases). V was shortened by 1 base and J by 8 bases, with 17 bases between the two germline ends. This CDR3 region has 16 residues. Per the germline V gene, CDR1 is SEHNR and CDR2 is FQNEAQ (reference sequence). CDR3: CASSLEATYTGGELFF. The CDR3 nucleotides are TGTGCCAGCAGCTTAGAAGCGACTTACACGGGGGGGGAGCTGTTTTTT.

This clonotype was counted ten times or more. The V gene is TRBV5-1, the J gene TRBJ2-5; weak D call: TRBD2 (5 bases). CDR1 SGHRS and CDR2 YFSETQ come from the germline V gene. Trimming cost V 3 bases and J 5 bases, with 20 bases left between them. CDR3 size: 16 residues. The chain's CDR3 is CASSSTGSPRGETQYF. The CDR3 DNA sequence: TGCGCCAGCAGCTCCACGGGGAGCCCCAGAGGGGAGACCCAGTACTTC.

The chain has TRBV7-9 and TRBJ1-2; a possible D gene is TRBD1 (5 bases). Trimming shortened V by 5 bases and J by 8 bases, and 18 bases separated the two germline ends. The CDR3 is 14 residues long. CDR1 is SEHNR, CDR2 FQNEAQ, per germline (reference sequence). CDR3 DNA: TGTGCCAGCAGCCTTGGTGAGGGATCAGGGGGCTACACCTTC. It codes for CASSLGEGSGGYTF.